Sequencing of this T cell receptor beta chain was carried out in a study of blood T cell repertoires in COVID-19. Study as a whole: The United States, Italy and Spain supplied acute and convalescent COVID-19 samples. Sources were T cells, B-cell-depleted T cells, or PBMCs; the material itself was cDNA or gDNA.

CDR1 and CDR2 (germline): SGHDT, YYEEEE. V was shortened by 0 bases and J by 4 bases, with 18 bases between the two germline ends. The CDR3 runs to 17 residues. Methods used by the authors: Cell counts per sample came from amplifying reference gene primers. Assay: immunoSEQ multiplex PCR; the TCRdb copy retains only in-frame clones and omits some. The V and J calls and the clone size are those of that table, but D and trimming were determined from the DNA. The sample includes about 120,000 clones, 90% of them seen just once. Followed over time, Seattle patients had been enrolled while infection was active.

J is TRBJ2-3 and V is TRBV5-6, with a weak D call TRBD1 (6 bases). The sequenced sample was peripheral blood. The receptor was derived from a woman aged 60-75 years with COVID-19, enrolled during active disease. The CDR3 region is CASSLVRQALGADTQYF. CDR3 nucleotides: TGTGCCAGCAGCTTGGTGAGACAGGCCCTCGGGGCAGATACGCAGTATTTT.